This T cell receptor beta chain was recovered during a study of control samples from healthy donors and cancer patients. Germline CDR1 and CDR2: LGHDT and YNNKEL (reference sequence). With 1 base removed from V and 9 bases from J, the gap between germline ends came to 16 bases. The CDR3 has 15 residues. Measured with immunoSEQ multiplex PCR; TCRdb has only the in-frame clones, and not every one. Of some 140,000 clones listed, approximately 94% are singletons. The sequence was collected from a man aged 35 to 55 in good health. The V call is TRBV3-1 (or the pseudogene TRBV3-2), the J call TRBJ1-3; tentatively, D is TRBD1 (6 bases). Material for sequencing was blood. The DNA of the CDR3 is TGTGCCAGCAGCCAAGCCAGGGGCGTCGGATCCACCATATATTTT. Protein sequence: CASSQARGVGSTIYF.